Sequencing of this T cell receptor (beta chain) was carried out in a study of shared clonotypes between healthy human individuals. Turning to the study itself: Three plates each covered CD4 naive and memory; CD8 naive two, CD8 memory one.

Naivety among CD8 cells was defined by CD45RO negativity and positive CCR7 selection, thereby excluding terminally differentiated effector memory CD45RA+ cells. Donors were healthy HIV-negative adults without recently reported acute infections or vaccinations. Several immunoSEQ 96-well plates shared each subset's DNA, each plate a replicate. TCRdb's copy holds only in-frame clones and misses some; the assay was immunoSEQ multiplex PCR. Of some 2 million clones listed, about 95% were seen once; the top ten hold approximately 1%. Study results and limitations: Inspection by rarefaction showed sorted-subset sequencing to be incomplete despite large depth.

The count of this clone is one. Its antigen remains unknown. The material sequenced was naive CD8+ T cells sorted from blood. This receptor was obtained from a man between 18 and 29 years old in good health.

The CDR3 nucleotides read TGTGCCTGGAGTGAGCGGGGGGCCTGGGAAGAGACCCAGTACTTC. Its translation: CAWSERGAWEETQYF. The chain carries TRBV30 and TRBJ2-5; TRBD2 matches 9 bases. V dropped 1 base and J dropped 3; count of bases not matched to a gene: 6. The length of the CDR3 is 15 residues. The germline CDR1 and CDR2 sequences are GTSNPN and SVGIG (reference sequence).